The present TCR beta chain was sequenced within a study of tumor-infiltrating lymphocytes in localized non-small cell lung cancer. As concerns this clone: The antigen is not known.

Whole-study findings and limits: Tumor T-cell fraction was not associated with recurrence-free survival.

Generated by immunoSEQ multiplex PCR, the TCRdb table keeps only in-frame clones and is missing some. The repertoire consists of tens of thousands of clones, with about 80% occurring once and the leading ten covering around 3.5%. Input material: lung tumor tissue. The sequence was collected from a human donor with non-small cell lung cancer.

The CDR3 DNA reads as TGCGCCAGCAGCACGGGACTCGTAATGCAAGAGACCCAGTACTTC. It translates to CASSTGLVMQETQYF. This sequence joins TRBV5-1 and TRBJ2-5; D is perhaps TRBD2 (6 bases). The CDR3 is made up of 15 amino acids. With 4 bases removed from V and 2 bases from J, the gap between germline ends came to 15 bases. Per the germline V gene, CDR1 is SGHRS and CDR2 is YFSETQ.